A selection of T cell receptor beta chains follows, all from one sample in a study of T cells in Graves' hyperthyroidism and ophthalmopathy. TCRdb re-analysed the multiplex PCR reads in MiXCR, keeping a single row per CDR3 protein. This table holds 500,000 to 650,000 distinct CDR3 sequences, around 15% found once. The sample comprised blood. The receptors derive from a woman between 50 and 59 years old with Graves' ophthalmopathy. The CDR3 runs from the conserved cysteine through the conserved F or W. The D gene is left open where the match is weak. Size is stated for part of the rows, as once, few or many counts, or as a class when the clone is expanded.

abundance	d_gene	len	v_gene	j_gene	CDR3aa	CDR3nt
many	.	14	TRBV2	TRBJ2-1	CASLRLSSYNEQFF	TGTGCCAGCCTCAGACTAAGCTCCTACAATGAGCAGTTCTTC
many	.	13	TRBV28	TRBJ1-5	CASRSGLDQPQHF	TGTGCCAGCAGGTCAGGGTTGGATCAGCCCCAGCATTTT
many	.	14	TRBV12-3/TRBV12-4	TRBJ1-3	CASSRTGSGNTIYF	TGTGCCAGCAGCCGTACAGGGAGTGGAAACACCATATATTTT
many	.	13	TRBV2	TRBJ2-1	CASAATLYNEQFF	TGTGCCTCAGCGGCCACCCTCTACAATGAGCAGTTCTTC
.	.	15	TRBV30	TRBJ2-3	CAWSPGRSLGDTQYF	TGTGCCTGGAGTCCGGGACGATCGCTGGGGGATACGCAGTATTTT
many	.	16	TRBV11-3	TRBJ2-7	CASSLVGYSPRYEQYF	TGTGCCAGCAGCTTAGTTGGGTACAGCCCACGGTACGAGCAGTACTTC
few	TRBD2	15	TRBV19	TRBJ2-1	CASSTRGREGREQFF	TGTGCCAGTAGTACCCGAGGACGGGAGGGCCGGGAGCAGTTCTTC
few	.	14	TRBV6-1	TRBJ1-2	CASSEVTGNYGYTF	TGTGCCAGCAGTGAAGTTACAGGAAACTATGGCTACACCTTC
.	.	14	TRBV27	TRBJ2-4	CASRSRIAKNIQYF	TGTGCCAGCAGATCCAGAATAGCCAAAAACATTCAGTACTTC
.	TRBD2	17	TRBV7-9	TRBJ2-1	CASSRIRLAGKYNEQFF	TGTGCCAGCAGCCGAATCAGACTAGCGGGGAAGTACAATGAGCAGTTCTTC